The text below deals with one TCR beta chain. Its target is not known. This sample is part of a study of T cell responses to AZD1222 COVID-19 vaccine. Study conclusions and caveats: Only after the peak T cell response were repertoires sampled. When two AZD1222 doses had been given, Spike-specific TCR breadth and depth rose. Donors skewed white British and female; clonal diversity was possibly underestimated.

CDR1 is SNHLY and CDR2 is FYNNEI in the germline V gene. The V segment lost 10 bases and the J segment 7 bases; nucleotides outside the gene matches: 10. This CDR3 spans 13 amino acids. Assay used: immunoSEQ multiplex PCR; TCRdb lists only in-frame clones, some missing. This sample has about 160,000 clones, with around 95% found just once. The receptor comes from an adult in good health. The sequenced sample was peripheral blood, obtained on day 0 of AZD1222 vaccination. The V and J genes are TRBV2 and TRBJ1-5; 7 nucleotides agree with TRBD1. CDR3 protein: CATSTGERQPQHF. The CDR3 nucleotides read TGTGCCACCTCTACAGGGGAGAGGCAGCCCCAGCATTTT.